This TCR beta chain was profiled in a study of radiotherapy plus CTLA-4 blockade in lung cancer. The method was immunoSEQ multiplex PCR; TCRdb's version includes in-frame clones alone and lacks a portion of them. Of over 80,000 clones listed, roughly 86% are singletons. With 0 bases clipped from V and 4 bases from J, the junction kept 9 bases outside the gene matches. The germline V gene encodes CDR1 LGHNA and CDR2 YNFKEQ. The CDR3 is 17 residues long. The sequence derives from a human donor with non-small cell lung cancer that progressed on radiotherapy plus ipilimumab. The chain carries TRBV4-2 and TRBJ2-3, with 8 bases fitting TRBD2. The sample consisted of peripheral blood, taken from a patient treated with radiotherapy plus ipilimumab. CDR3 nucleotide sequence: TGTGCCAGCAGCCAAGATCGGGGGGGGTTGCGGGCAGATACGCAGTATTTT. Its protein product is CASSQDRGGLRADTQYF.